The clone carrying this T cell receptor beta chain was seen a handful of times. In the authors' methods: How many nucleated cells were present was estimated from reference gene primer amplification. Sequencing used immunoSEQ multiplex PCR; TCRdb keeps in-frame clones, though not all of them. The V and J calls and the clone size are those of that table, but D and trimming were determined from the DNA. The sample consists of more than 95,000 clones, around 81% of them appearing once. CDR3 length: 12 residues. The ends were cut back, 3 bases at V and 5 bases at J, with 6 bases in the middle. The source of the sample is a study of blood T cell repertoires in COVID-19. Turning to the study itself: Material from acute and convalescent COVID-19 was sourced from the United States, Italy and Spain. PBMCs, B-cell-depleted T cells, or T cells provided the cDNA or gDNA that made up the material.

This TCR came from a man older than 75 with acute or convalescent COVID-19. The specimen sequenced was peripheral blood. The genes are TRBV12-3 or TRBV12-4 and TRBJ2-3, with a weak D call TRBD1 (5 bases). Here the CDR3 DNA reads TGTGCCAGCAGTTTGACAGTAGATACGCAGTATTTT. It yields the protein CASSLTVDTQYF.